This T cell receptor beta chain stems from a study of CD8+ T cells in alopecia areata. Study as a whole: Treated patients swallowed 5 to 10 mg of oral tofacitinib twice daily. Study-wide results and caveats: Only a single nonresponder existed, so baseline CD8+ expansion links stay unclear. On tofacitinib, scalp clonality and expanded CD8+ clones among top 100 fell significantly.

RNA was extracted and reverse transcribed into cDNA as the sequencing template. Clones were read by immunoSEQ multiplex PCR, and TCRdb kept only the in-frame ones, dropping some. Of 200,000 to 250,000 clones listed, 50% to 70% are singletons. Treatment described: oral pan-JAK inhibitor, 5-10 mg twice daily. A word on this clone: Its antigen remains unknown. A much larger clone is a single base away; this may be a read error.

Germline-derived CDR1 and CDR2 are MGHDK and SYGVNS. This CDR3 has 11 amino acids. The ends were cut back, 1 base at V and 3 bases at J, with 1 base in the middle. The rearrangement joins TRBV25-1 to TRBJ2-7; D gene unclear. The TCR was taken from a human donor with alopecia areata. The specimen was CD4+ T cells sorted from blood, collected at week 4, from a patient treated with tofacitinib. The CDR3 nucleotides are TGTGCCAGCAGTGAATTCTACGAGCAGTACTTC. It codes for CASSEFYEQYF.